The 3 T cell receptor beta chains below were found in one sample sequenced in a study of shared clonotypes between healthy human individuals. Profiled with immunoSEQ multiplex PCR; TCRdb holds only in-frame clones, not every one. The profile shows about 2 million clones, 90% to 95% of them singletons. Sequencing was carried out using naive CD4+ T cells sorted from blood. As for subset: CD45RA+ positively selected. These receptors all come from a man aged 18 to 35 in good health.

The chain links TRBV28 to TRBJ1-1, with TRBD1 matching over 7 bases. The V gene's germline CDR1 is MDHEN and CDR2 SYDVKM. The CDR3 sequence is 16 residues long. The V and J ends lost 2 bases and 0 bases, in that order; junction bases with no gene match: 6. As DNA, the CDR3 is TGTGCCAGCAGTTTAGGGTCGACAGGGCTGAACACTGAAGCTTTCTTT. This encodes CASSLGSTGLNTEAFF.

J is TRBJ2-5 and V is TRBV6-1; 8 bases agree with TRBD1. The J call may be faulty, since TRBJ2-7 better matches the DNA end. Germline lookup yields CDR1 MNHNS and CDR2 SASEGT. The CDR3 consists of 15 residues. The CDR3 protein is CASSKTGATFYEQYF. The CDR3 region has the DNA TGTGCCAGCAGCAAGACAGGGGCCACCTTCTACGAGCAGTACTTC.

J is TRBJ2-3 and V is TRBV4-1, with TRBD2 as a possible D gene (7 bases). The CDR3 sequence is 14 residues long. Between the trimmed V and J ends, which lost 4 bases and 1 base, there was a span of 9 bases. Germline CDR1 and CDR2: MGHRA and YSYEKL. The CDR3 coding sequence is TGCGCCAGCAGCCGAGGGGGGGGCACAGATACGCAGTATTTT. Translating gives CASSRGGGTDTQYF.